These 29 T cell receptor beta chains share one sample of origin, sequenced in a study of spatial heterogeneity in lung cancer. Time point meaning: blood at routine non-recurrence follow-up after resection. TCRdb re-derived calls from the 5' RACE reads in MiXCR, one entry per CDR3 protein. The sample has roughly 71,000 distinct CDR3 sequences; around 9.3% are singletons. The input for sequencing was PBMCs, taken at follow-up. Receptor source: a female donor with early-stage non-small cell lung cancer.

This clonotype was detected many times. V usage is TRBV11-2 and J usage is TRBJ2-5, with 7 positions matching TRBD1. The CDR3 runs 14 residues. J gave up 5 bases and V 2 bases, and 5 bases lay outside the gene matches. Germline V gene sequence: CDR1 SGHAT, CDR2 FQNNGV. The CDR3 bases are TGTGCCAGCAGCTTAAACAGGGGAAGCGAGACCCAGTACTTC. Translation: CASSLNRGSETQYF.

At least ten counts were recorded for this clonotype. The rearrangement joins TRBV20-1 to TRBJ2-3; 13 positions agree with TRBD2. CDR3 length: 15 residues. Germline V gene data show CDR1 as DFQATT and CDR2 as SNEGSKA (reference sequence). Trimming took 5 bases from V and 1 from J; bases not matched to a gene: 3. This CDR3 is CSADGTSGGTDTQYF. CDR3 bases: TGCAGTGCTGACGGGACTAGCGGGGGCACAGATACGCAGTATTTT.

This clonotype turned up a few times. The V gene is TRBV5-1, the J gene TRBJ2-7, with TRBD2 matching over 13 bases. The germline gives CDR1 SGHRS, CDR2 YFSETQ. CDR3 length: 14 residues. The junction had 4 bases not matched to a gene; V was cut back by 4 bases and J by 6 bases. In DNA form, the CDR3 reads TGCGCCAGCAGCCCGGGGACTAGCGGGATCGAGCAGTACTTC. Encoded protein: CASSPGTSGIEQYF.

This clonotype was seen ten or more times. V is TRBV4-1 and J is TRBJ1-5; D call uncertain. V lost 0 bases and J 5 bases, leaving 5 bases between the germline ends. The CDR3 spans 13 residues. Germline CDR1 reads MGHRA; CDR2 reads YSYEKL. Here the CDR3 reads CASSQDRHQPQHF. CDR3 DNA sequence: TGCGCCAGCAGCCAAGACAGGCATCAGCCCCAGCATTTT.

Many counts were recorded for this clonotype. The chain employs TRBV30 and TRBJ2-1; D perhaps matches TRBD1 (6 bases). This CDR3 spans 18 amino acids. Trimming shortened V by 1 base and J by 9 bases, and 28 bases separated the two germline ends. Germline V gives CDR1 GTSNPN, CDR2 SVGIG (reference sequence). The CDR3 here is CAWSGGQWITLATTEQFF. The CDR3, as DNA: TGTGCCTGGAGTGGGGGGCAGTGGATCACGTTGGCGACCACTGAGCAGTTCTTC.

This clonotype was picked up a small number of times. As DNA, the CDR3 is TGTGCCAGCAGCTTCCGGGACTATAACATTCAGTACTTC. Protein product: CASSFRDYNIQYF. The V gene is TRBV9, the J gene TRBJ2-4, with TRBD2 matching 7 bases. CDR3 length equals 13 residues. Looked up from germline, CDR1 is SGDLS and CDR2 is YYNGEE. V dropped 4 bases and J dropped 7; count of bases not matched to a gene: 5.

In DNA, the CDR3 is TGCGCCAGCAGTCATGGCGGGAGCGGCACAGATACGCAGTATTTT. Amino acid sequence: CASSHGGSGTDTQYF. The genes are TRBV23-1 and TRBJ2-3; the match to TRBD2 covers 7 bases. Being an ORF, TRBV23-1 has a function that is uncertain. With V trimmed by 3 bases and J by 1 base, 4 bases remained unmatched. The CDR3 consists of 15 residues.

This clonotype was observed at least ten times. V usage is TRBV12-3 or TRBV12-4 and J usage is TRBJ1-1; D gene unclear. Trimming took 6 bases from V and 11 from J, leaving 22 bases between them. The CDR3 covers 14 residues. CDR3 nucleotides: TGTGCCAGCAGAATGGCGCTCATTCGGACGTCGGCTTTCTTT. It yields the protein CASRMALIRTSAFF.

The chain combines TRBV28 with TRBJ2-3, with D perhaps TRBD2 (6 bases). Trimming removed 6 bases from V and 0 bases from J, with 13 bases in between. CDR1 is MDHEN, CDR2 SYDVKM, per germline. This CDR3 comprises 15 residues. The CDR3 spells CASSTGSASTDTQYF. CDR3 nucleotide sequence: TGTGCCAGCAGCACCGGGAGTGCGAGCACAGATACGCAGTATTTT.

The chain is built from TRBV12-3 or TRBV12-4 and TRBJ2-2; possible D gene TRBD1, 6 bases. V was shortened by 4 bases and J by 7 bases, with 10 bases between the two germline ends. The CDR3 extends over 13 amino acids. The CDR3 spells CASSWQGIGELFF. CDR3 in DNA: TGTGCCAGCAGTTGGCAGGGGATCGGGGAGCTGTTTTTT.

This clonotype has a count of ten or more. This chain links TRBV20-1 with TRBJ2-1; the match to TRBD2 covers 7 bases. CDR3 length equals 14 residues. Trimming cost V 6 bases and J 4 bases; bases outside gene matches: 9. Germline loops: CDR1 DFQATT, CDR2 SNEGSKA (reference sequence). In DNA, the CDR3 is TGCAGTGCACGACAACAGCGGGGTTACAATGAGCAGTTCTTC. Amino acids: CSARQQRGYNEQFF.

In this sample, this clonotype turned up many times. The chain couples TRBV11-2 to TRBJ2-2; D unclear. The germline V gene has CDR1 SGHAT and CDR2 FQNNGV. V dropped 1 base and J dropped 0 bases, with 9 bases sitting between them. The CDR3 length is 16 residues. The CDR3 reads CASSLGTGANTGELFF. The CDR3 DNA follows: TGTGCCAGCAGCTTAGGAACCGGCGCGAACACCGGGGAGCTGTTTTTT.

This chain links TRBV7-9 with TRBJ2-3, with D hard to call. Germline-derived CDR1 and CDR2 are SEHNR and FQNEAQ (reference sequence). This CDR3 spans 14 amino acids. The ends were cut back, 4 bases at V and 0 bases at J, with 8 bases in the middle. CDR3 protein: CASSYPWSTDTQYF. In DNA, the CDR3 is TGTGCCAGCAGCTACCCATGGAGCACAGATACGCAGTATTTT.

The CDR3 nucleotides read TGTGCCAGCAGCACGGACCTTTTCCACGTGGACCAGTACTTC. Its protein is CASSTDLFHVDQYF. The genes are TRBV11-1 and TRBJ2-5; D remains ambiguous. The CDR3 loop spans 14 amino acids. CDR1 is SGHAT and CDR2 is FQDESV in the germline V gene (reference sequence). V shed 5 bases and J shed 10 bases, with 20 bases lying between them. Together with reference TRBV11-1 and TRBJ2-5, the CDR3 gives the full variable domain: EAEVAQSPRYKITEKSQAVAFWCDPISGHATLYWYRQILGQGPELLVQFQDESVVDDSQLPKDRFSAERLKGVDSTLKIQPAELGDSAMYLCASSTDLFHVDQYFGPGTRLLVL.

The V and J genes are TRBV7-2 and TRBJ1-1; no clear D. Trimming removed 3 bases at V and 0 bases at J, with 8 bases between. The length of the CDR3 is 14 residues. In germline, CDR1 is SGHTA, CDR2 FQGNSA. DNA of the CDR3: TGTGCCAGCAGCTTTCCGGGTGTGAACACTGAAGCTTTCTTT. Residues: CASSFPGVNTEAFF.

The V gene is TRBV4-1, the J gene TRBJ2-7; D is possibly TRBD1 (6 bases). The CDR3 has 13 amino acids. The V end was cut by 5 bases, the J end by 6 bases, with 14 bases between. CDR1 and CDR2 from the germline V gene are MGHRA and YSYEKL. The chain's CDR3 is CASSYRVVGEQYF. The CDR3 DNA reads as TGCGCCAGCAGCTACAGGGTTGTTGGCGAGCAGTACTTC.

In DNA, the CDR3 is TGTGCCAGCAGTGTACAGGGCTCCGCGGGAGGCCTGGGGTTCTTC. Translation gives CASSVQGSAGGLGFF. The genes are TRBV12-3 or TRBV12-4 and TRBJ2-1; 8 bases match TRBD2. After removal of 5 bases from V and 15 bases from J, the junction contained 18 bases not matched to a gene. There are 15 residues in the CDR3.

There are many counts of this clonotype. The rearrangement links TRBV19 to TRBJ1-6; 11 bases are a match to TRBD1. In germline, CDR1 is LNHDA, CDR2 SQIVND (reference sequence). The length of the CDR3 is 16 residues. The J segment lost 10 bases and the V segment lost 6 bases, leaving 11 bases of the junction unmatched. CDR3 bases: TGTGCCAGTAGGACCTACGGGACAGGGGGAGAGTCACCCCTCCACTTT. Translation gives CASRTYGTGGESPLHF.

The table lists this clonotype with many counts. The chain has TRBV5-4 and TRBJ1-5, with no clear D. The V and J ends lost 0 bases and 3 bases respectively, with 4 bases between them. Germline CDR1 SGHNT, CDR2 YYREEE (reference sequence). The CDR3 contains 13 residues. This CDR3 reads CASSLDVNQPQHF. The DNA for the CDR3 is TGTGCCAGCAGCTTGGACGTCAATCAGCCCCAGCATTTT. Complete variable domain (other parts from reference TRBV5-4 and TRBJ1-5): ETGVTQSPTHLIKTRGQQVTLRCSSQSGHNTVSWYQQALGQGPQFIFQYYREEENGRGNFPPRFSGLQFPNYSSELNVNALELDDSALYLCASSLDVNQPQHFGDGTRLSIL.

The V gene is TRBV7-6, the J gene TRBJ2-7; 9 positions agree with TRBD2. The germline gives CDR1 SGHVS, CDR2 FNYEAQ. The CDR3 is 15 residues long. V lost 1 base, J lost 2 bases, and 3 bases stayed unmatched. The CDR3 region is CASSLVSSGTYEQYF. For the CDR3, the DNA is TGTGCCAGCAGCTTAGTTTCTAGCGGGACCTACGAGCAGTACTTC.

As regards this clonotype: A much larger clone differs from this one at a single base, so this may be a read error. This chain uses TRBV2 with TRBJ2-7; 8 bases align to TRBD1. CDR1 and CDR2 from the germline V gene are SNHLY and FYNNEI. CDR3 size: 14 residues. The CDR3 bases are TGTGTCAGCAGTGAAAACCACAGGGGGAACGGGCAGTACTTC. It specifies CVSSENHRGNGQYF.

In regard to this clonotype: This clone may be a read error of a much larger clone one base away. The rearrangement joins TRBV29-1 to TRBJ1-1; D is unresolved. The CDR3 length is 11 residues. Germline loops: CDR1 SQVTM, CDR2 ANQGSEA. In nucleotides, the CDR3 is TGCGGCGCACGGATGAACACTGAAGCTTTCTTT. As protein: CGARMNTEAFF.

This clonotype showed up many times. The CDR3 reads CASRSVRIMLYTF. The DNA of the CDR3 is TGTGCCAGCAGATCCGTGAGGATCATGCTCTACACCTTC. The chain combines TRBV2 with TRBJ1-2; D gene ambiguous. The CDR3 is 13 residues long. The germline V and J ends were trimmed by 6 bases and 10 bases, with 18 bases remaining between them. Per germline, CDR1 SNHLY and CDR2 FYNNEI. Combining the CDR3 with reference TRBV2 and TRBJ1-2 gives the whole variable domain EPEVTQTPSHQVTQMGQEVILRCVPISNHLYFYWYRQILGQKVEFLVSFYNNEISEKSEIFDDQFSVERPDGSNFTLKIRSTKLEDSAMYFCASRSVRIMLYTFGSGTRLTVV.

This clonotype appeared many times. This rearrangement joins TRBV5-1 to TRBJ2-3; possible D gene TRBD2, 7 bases. The CDR3 is made up of 13 amino acids. CDR1 is SGHRS, CDR2 YFSETQ, per germline. Trimming removed 5 bases at V and 5 bases at J, with 12 bases between. This CDR3 is CASRVGGRDTQYF. As DNA, the CDR3 is TGCGCCAGCAGAGTCGGGGGGCGAGATACGCAGTATTTT.

This clonotype showed up many times. This rearrangement joins TRBV27 to TRBJ2-2, with 7 bases identical to TRBD2. Trimming at V came to 1 base and at J to 2 bases, leaving 4 bases not matched to a gene. The germline V gene encodes CDR1 MNHEY and CDR2 SMNVEV (reference sequence). The CDR3 consists of 16 residues. CDR3 nucleotides: TGTGCCAGCAGTTTATTTGGCGGGAGCAACACCGGGGAGCTGTTTTTT. This gives the protein CASSLFGGSNTGELFF.

This clonotype showed up many times. The gene calls are TRBV11-1 and TRBJ1-1; D call uncertain. The CDR3 sequence is 13 residues long. The germline V gene encodes CDR1 SGHAT and CDR2 FQDESV (reference sequence). V lost 1 base to trimming and J lost 8 bases, with 11 bases between them. This chain's CDR3 is CASSLGSGLEAFF. The CDR3, as DNA: TGTGCCAGCAGCTTAGGTTCGGGATTAGAAGCTTTCTTT.

This clonotype was picked up a small number of times. V and J are TRBV24-1 and TRBJ2-3; possibly TRBD2 for D (5 bases). Per germline, CDR1 KGHDR and CDR2 SFDVKD. The CDR3 totals 14 residues. Trimming removed 6 bases at V and 2 bases at J, with 11 bases between. CDR3 DNA: TGTGCCACCAGTCCCCCGGGGATCACAGATACGCAGTATTTT. Protein: CATSPPGITDTQYF.

This clonotype has a count of ten or more. Here the CDR3 reads CASSPRYSTDTQYF. Written as DNA, the CDR3 is TGTGCCAGCAGCCCCCGTTATAGCACAGATACGCAGTATTTT. The chain is built from TRBV3-1 and TRBJ2-3, with unresolved D. Germline V CDR1 and CDR2: LGHDT, YNNKEL (reference sequence). The CDR3 totals 14 residues. Trimming shortened V by 4 bases and J by 0 bases, and 8 bases separated the two germline ends.

The chain has TRBV20-1 and TRBJ2-7; D is ambiguous. Germline V gives CDR1 DFQATT, CDR2 SNEGSKA (reference sequence). This CDR3 region has 16 residues. Trimming removed 0 bases at V and 3 bases at J, with 18 bases between. CDR3 sequence reads: CSARDLPRFGRYEQYF. CDR3 nucleotides: TGCAGTGCTAGAGATCTTCCGAGGTTTGGACGCTACGAGCAGTACTTC.